This T cell receptor (beta chain) was sequenced in a study of T cell repertoires in cytomegalovirus infection. Across the whole study: Based on public TCR beta signatures, there were indications of CMV infection and of a matching HLA type.

About this clonotype itself: Its target is not known.

In TCRdb, the reads were re-called with MiXCR into one record per CDR3 protein. The table has 100,000 to 150,000 distinct CDR3 sequences, 32% seen once. CDR3 length equals 13 residues. Per the germline V gene, CDR1 is SGHVS and CDR2 is FQNEAQ. Unmatched junction bases numbered 8, after V lost 10 bases and J lost 4 bases. Findings of the study overall: Summed frequency of shared TCR beta families picked out CMV carriers who also had the relevant HLA. HLA-C-restricted, CMV-specific TCR beta clonotypes were dominant ex vivo.

V is TRBV7-8 and J is TRBJ2-3; 7 nucleotides agree with TRBD2. The specimen comprised CD8+ T cells from cultured PBMCs, sampled from culture after CMV antigen stimulation. The TCR was taken from a human donor in good health (CMV status not recorded). Some clones in this sample may be carry-over from other donors' samples. CDR3 in amino acids: CATGGGEADTQYF. The CDR3 DNA sequence: TGTGCCACCGGGGGAGGGGAAGCAGATACGCAGTATTTT.